This record looks at one TCR beta chain sequence and its context. It has no known antigen specificity. One base away there is no much larger clone; base qualities are not given. This record comes from a study of technical replicates of blood from several donors listed by TCRdb under 2017. Library method: the immunoSEQ multiplex PCR assay. This is the immuneACCESS table as TCRdb keeps it, with only in-frame sequences that have V and J called. A part of the clones is gone; compared with another copy, unresolved V genes explain less than half, and the rest is unexplained. This sample has about 16,000 clones in its table, and approximately 87% of those were observed once. 9% to 15% of the sample belongs to the ten largest clones. The cysteine opens and the phenylalanine closes a CDR3 of 14 amino acids. Only the CDR3 part of the read is kept: 42 bases, read in frame from the first base. According to the germline V gene (reference sequence), CDR1 reads LNHDA and CDR2 reads SQIVND. After removal of 10 bases from V and 6 bases from J, the junction retains 9 bases not matched to a gene.

The clonotype comes from a human donor in good health. Recombination linked TRBV19 to TRBJ1-5, and 10 junction bases match TRBD1. The sample comprised PBMCs. This receptor carries the CDR3 CATATGGEGQPQHF. In nucleotide form, the sequence is TGTGCCACCGCGACAGGGGGCGAGGGTCAGCCCCAGCATTTT.